This TCR beta chain originates from a study of blood T cells in healthy people across ages. The CDR3 runs to 16 residues. Trimming took 7 bases from V and 3 from J, leaving 18 bases between them. The V gene's germline CDR1 is MNHEY and CDR2 SVGAGI. Each sample provided at least 6 micrograms of extracted total RNA. This clonotype was seen ten or more times. PCR was performed a second time for about 7 to 12 cycles using a sample-barcoded 5' primer and a J-beta primer mix. MiXCR, run by TCRdb on the 5' RACE reads, gives a single entry per CDR3 protein. The top ten clones hold roughly 10% of a sample with about 930,000 distinct CDR3 sequences, 29% of them seen once. The same sample was also used in a study of T cells of mothers and their children. That source notes: Every mother supplied over 8 million TCR beta CDR3 reads and every child approximately 2.8 million. In both related and unrelated pairs, TCR recombination output is shaped similarly by thymic selection.

The source material was blood. The V call is TRBV6-5, the J call TRBJ1-4; D is undetermined. The TCR originated in a woman aged 40 to 49 in good health. The CDR3 loop is CASKNAGSAPNEKLFF. The CDR3 coding sequence is TGTGCCAGCAAGAACGCCGGCTCGGCACCTAATGAAAAACTGTTTTTT.